Below are 8 T cell receptor beta chains sequenced from a single sample in a study of type 1 and type 2 diabetes patients. The PCR template was genomic DNA. The TCR beta CDR3 region was amplified using 30 forward and 13 reverse primers. MiXCR, run by TCRdb on the multiplex PCR reads, gives a single entry per CDR3 protein. Of 270,000 or so distinct CDR3 sequences in the sample, roughly 50% are singletons; the top ten hold roughly 15%. The sample was peripheral blood mononuclear cells (PBMCs). These receptors were collected from a man in his late teens or twenties with type 2 diabetes.

This clonotype was seen a handful of times. The gene calls are TRBV27 and TRBJ2-7; TRBD1 agrees at 7 bases. CDR1 and CDR2 from the germline V gene are MNHEY and SMNVEV (reference sequence). There are 14 residues in the CDR3. Unmatched junction bases numbered 7, after V lost 5 bases and J lost 3 bases. CDR3 nucleotide sequence: TGTGCCAGCAGTGCGACAGGGTACGTCTACGAGCAGTACTTC. Its translation: CASSATGYVYEQYF.

Points on this clonotype: One end of the junction varies from germline; a read error may be responsible. The rearrangement joins TRBV10-1 to TRBJ2-1; 9 bases agree with TRBD1. Germline lookup yields CDR1 WNHNN and CDR2 SYGVQD (reference sequence). The CDR3 has 13 amino acids. The CDR3 DNA is TGCGCCAGCAATGAGGACAGGGGCAATGAGCAGTTCTTC. Its protein is CASNEDRGNEQFF.

The chain is built from TRBV6-6 and TRBJ1-1, with a weak D call TRBD1 (6 bases). Trimming cost V 11 bases and J 3 bases, with 13 bases left between them. Germline values: CDR1 MNHNY, CDR2 SVGAGI (reference sequence). The CDR3 length is 12 residues. The chain's CDR3 is CASRGTYTEAFF. CDR3 sequence (DNA): TGTGCCTCCAGGGGAACGTACACTGAAGCTTTCTTT.

The rearrangement joins TRBV6-5 to TRBJ2-7; D may be TRBD1 or TRBD2 (6 bases each). This CDR3 region has 14 residues. CDR1 and CDR2 from the germline V gene are MNHEY and SVGAGI. Trimming took off 5 bases at V and 3 bases at J, with 14 bases between the two ends. CDR3 DNA sequence: TGTGCCAGCAGTCCCGAGGGGGGTATCTACGAGCAGTACTTC. Protein product: CASSPEGGIYEQYF.

This clonotype was recorded a few times. This chain connects TRBV11-3 to TRBJ2-2, with 7 bases identical to TRBD2. This CDR3 contains 17 residues. Germline V gives CDR1 SGHNT, CDR2 YENEEA. The trim removed 3 bases at V and 3 bases at J, leaving 10 bases unmatched. Written as DNA, the CDR3 is TGTGCCAGCAGCTTTATGGGAGGGAAACGGGACACCGGGGAGCTGTTTTTT. Translation gives CASSFMGGKRDTGELFF.

V gene TRBV6-5 combines with J gene TRBJ2-7, with TRBD2 matching over 8 bases. The ends lost 2 bases at V and 3 bases at J; junction bases unmatched: 3. CDR3 length: 14 amino acids. The germline CDR1 and CDR2 sequences are MNHEY and SVGAGI. DNA of the CDR3: TGTGCCAGCAGTTACCGGGAGGGAAGCTACGAGCAGTACTTC. This translates into CASSYREGSYEQYF.

This clonotype was counted a few times. The chain recombines TRBV27 with TRBJ2-5, with 13 nucleotides matching TRBD2. CDR3 length equals 18 residues. The trim removed 8 bases at V and 1 base at J, leaving 13 bases unmatched. Germline V gene lookup returns CDR1 MNHEY and CDR2 SMNVEV (reference sequence). In nucleotides, the CDR3 is TGTGCCAGCGCGCGGACTAGCGGGAGAGTTGGGCCCCAAGAGACCCAGTACTTC. This gives the protein CASARTSGRVGPQETQYF.

This clonotype was counted once. V usage is TRBV24-1 and J usage is TRBJ1-4; TRBD1 aligns across 7 bases. The germline V gene has CDR1 KGHDR and CDR2 SFDVKD. This CDR3 has 16 amino acids. V lost 4 bases to trimming and J lost 4 bases; unmatched junction nucleotides: 8. DNA of the CDR3: TGTGCCACCAGTGAGACAGGACAGGACCTTAATGAAAAACTGTTTTTT. Its translation is CATSETGQDLNEKLFF.